This T cell receptor (beta chain) was retrieved from a study of regulatory T cells in long-lasting Graves disease. Turning to the study itself: Persistence in Graves' disease denoted antithyroid drug use beyond 5 years alongside positive TSH receptor antibodies. Findings of the study overall: Persistent disease showed a preference for TRBV28, TRBJ1-2 and TRBJ2-5.

With iRepertoire HTBI primers and Arm-PCR of CDR3 regions, TCR beta libraries were built. TCRdb ran MiXCR on the multiplex PCR reads and lists one entry per CDR3 protein. The sample shows 400,000 to 500,000 distinct CDR3 sequences, 20% to 25% of them seen only once. Comment on this clonotype: Its target is unknown. Given a much more abundant clone one base away, this may be a read error.

Time point of the sample: persistent/refractory GD, antithyroid drugs over 5 years with positive TRAb. PBMC-extracted RNA yielded the TCR library. Patients were enrolled at an endocrinology department in Xi'an, China. CDR3 size: 15 residues. V was clipped by 5 bases and J by 1 base; unmatched bases: 5. Germline CDR1 and CDR2: MDHEN and SYDVKM. The receptor's source is a female donor with Graves disease. This rearrangement joins TRBV28 to TRBJ2-7; the match to TRBD1 covers 10 bases. The specimen comprised peripheral blood mononuclear cells (PBMCs), sampled when the disease was refractory, from a patient treated with antithyroid drugs. Here the CDR3 DNA reads TGTGCCAGCAGTGTTGGGACAGGGGTTTCCTACGAGCAGTACTTC. Residues: CASSVGTGVSYEQYF. Complete variable domain (other parts from reference TRBV28 and TRBJ2-7): DVKVTQSSRYLVKRTGEKVFLECVQDMDHENMFWYRQDPGLGLRLIYFSYDVKMKEKGDIPEGYSVSREKKERFSLILESASTNQTSMYLCASSVGTGVSYEQYFGPGTRLTVT.